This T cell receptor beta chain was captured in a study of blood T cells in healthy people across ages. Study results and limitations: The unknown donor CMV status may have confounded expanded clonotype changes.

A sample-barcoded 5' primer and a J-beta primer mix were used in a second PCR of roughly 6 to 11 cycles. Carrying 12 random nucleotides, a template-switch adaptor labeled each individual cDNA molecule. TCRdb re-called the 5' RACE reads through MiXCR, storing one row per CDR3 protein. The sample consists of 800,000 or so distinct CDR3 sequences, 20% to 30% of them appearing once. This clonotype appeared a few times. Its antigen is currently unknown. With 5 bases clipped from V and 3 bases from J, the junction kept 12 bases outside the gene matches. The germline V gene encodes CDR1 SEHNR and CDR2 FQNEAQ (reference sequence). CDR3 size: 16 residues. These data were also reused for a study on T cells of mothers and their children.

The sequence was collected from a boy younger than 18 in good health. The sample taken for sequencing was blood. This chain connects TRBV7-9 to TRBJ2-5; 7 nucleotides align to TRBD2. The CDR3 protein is CASSPSGLGGEETQYF. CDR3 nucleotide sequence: TGTGCCAGCAGCCCTTCCGGATTGGGAGGGGAAGAGACCCAGTACTTC. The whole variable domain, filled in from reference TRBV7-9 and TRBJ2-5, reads DTGVSQNPRHKITKRGQNVTFRCDPISEHNRLYWYRQTLGQGPEFLTYFQNEAQLEKSRLLSDRFSAERPKGSFSTLEIQRTEQGDSAMYLCASSPSGLGGEETQYFGPGTRLLVL.